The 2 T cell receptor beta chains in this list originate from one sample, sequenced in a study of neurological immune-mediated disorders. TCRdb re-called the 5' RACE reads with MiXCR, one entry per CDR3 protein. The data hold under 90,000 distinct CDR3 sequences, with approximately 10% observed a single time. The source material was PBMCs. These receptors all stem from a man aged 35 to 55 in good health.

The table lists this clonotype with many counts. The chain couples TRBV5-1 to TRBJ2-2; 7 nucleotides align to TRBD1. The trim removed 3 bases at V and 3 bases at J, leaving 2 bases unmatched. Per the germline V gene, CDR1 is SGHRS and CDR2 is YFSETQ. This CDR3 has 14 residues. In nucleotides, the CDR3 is TGCGCCAGCAGCTCTACAGGGGACACCGGGGAGCTGTTTTTT. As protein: CASSSTGDTGELFF.

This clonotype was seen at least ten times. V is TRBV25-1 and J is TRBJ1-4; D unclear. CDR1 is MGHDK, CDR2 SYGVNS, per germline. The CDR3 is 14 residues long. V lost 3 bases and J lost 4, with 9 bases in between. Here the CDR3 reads CASSDRFNNEKLFF. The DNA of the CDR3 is TGTGCCAGCAGTGACAGGTTTAATAATGAAAAACTGTTTTTT.